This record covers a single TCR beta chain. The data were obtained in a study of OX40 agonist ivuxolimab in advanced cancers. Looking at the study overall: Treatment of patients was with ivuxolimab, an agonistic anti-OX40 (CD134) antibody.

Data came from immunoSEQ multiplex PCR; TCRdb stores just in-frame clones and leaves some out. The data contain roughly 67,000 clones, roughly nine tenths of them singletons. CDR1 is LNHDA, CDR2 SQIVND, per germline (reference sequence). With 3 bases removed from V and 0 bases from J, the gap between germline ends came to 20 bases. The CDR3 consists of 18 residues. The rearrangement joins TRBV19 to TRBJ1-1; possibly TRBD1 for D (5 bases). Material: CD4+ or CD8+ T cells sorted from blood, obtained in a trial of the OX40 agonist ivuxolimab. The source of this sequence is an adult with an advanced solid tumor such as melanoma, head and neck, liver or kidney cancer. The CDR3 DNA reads TGTGCCAGTAGTATTGCGGGTTCAGGGTATGGCATGAACACTGAAGCTTTCTTT. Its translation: CASSIAGSGYGMNTEAFF.